This T cell receptor beta chain was documented in a study of cytomegalovirus exposure and HLA in healthy donors. The CDR3 is 15 residues long. The germline CDR1 and CDR2 sequences are SGHTA and FQGNSA. V lost 1 base to trimming and J lost 5 bases, with 14 bases between them. The PCR made use of 60 Vbeta and 13 Jbeta primers. The data were produced by immunoSEQ multiplex PCR, yet TCRdb's version contains in-frame clones alone and is incomplete. The sample records about 190,000 clones, approximately 70% being singletons. The sequence was obtained from a woman aged 30 to 39 in good health and CMV-seronegative. The source material was PBMCs. The chain has TRBV7-2 and TRBJ2-5, with D perhaps TRBD2 (5 bases). Written as DNA, the CDR3 is TGTGCCAGCAGCTTAGTACTAGGATCACGGGAGACCCAGTACTTC. Translated, it gives CASSLVLGSRETQYF.